This TCR beta chain was identified during a study of metastatic and nonmetastatic thyroid tumors. TCRdb reprocessed the PCR reads via MiXCR. The sample includes tens of thousands of clones, around half seen only once; the top ten take around 24%. Germline V gene lookup returns CDR1 SGHRS and CDR2 YFSETQ. The CDR3 covers 17 residues. The ends lost 0 bases at V and 3 bases at J; junction bases unmatched: 5. All patients reached thyroid surgery having received no treatment beforehand. The source material was tumor tissue. The sequence was collected from a male donor with papillary thyroid cancer or a benign thyroid nodule (not recorded which). Some clones in this sample may be carry-over from other donors' samples. V and J are TRBV5-1 and TRBJ2-1; 11 bases line up with TRBD2. The CDR3, as DNA: TGCGCCAGCAGCTTGGCCCCGGGACTAGCGGACTACAATGAGCAGTTCTTC. Translating gives CASSLAPGLADYNEQFF.